This T cell receptor beta chain derives from a study of Graves' ophthalmopathy and Graves' hyperthyroidism. Study information: No treatment had been given when peripheral blood was collected at initial diagnosis.

The germline CDR1 and CDR2 sequences are MNHEY and SVGAGI. Trimming removed 1 base from V and 7 bases from J, with 17 bases in between. The CDR3 has 15 amino acids. RNA transcripts served as template for amplifying TCR beta CDR3 sequences. First-round RT-PCR relied on HTBI primers, and a second-round multiplex PCR came next. Using its own MiXCR run on the multiplex PCR reads, TCRdb lists one record per CDR3 protein. The data hold approximately 160,000 distinct CDR3 sequences, with just under 40% observed a single time. A remark on this clonotype: Its antigen is currently unknown.

Study-wide results and limits: Most clonotypes expanded in thyroid above 0.001 frequency were present in blood too. Using a 13-signature model, the authors split ophthalmopathy from stable hyperthyroidism, with roughly 91% sensitivity and 70% to 83% specificity.

Enrollment excluded any patients with other autoimmune diseases, uncontrolled infections, pregnancy or lactation. Sequenced: peripheral blood. The chain employs TRBV6-5 and TRBJ2-7; no clear D gene. This receptor was taken from a man aged 25-40 years with Graves' ophthalmopathy. In nucleotides, the CDR3 is TGTGCCAGCAGTTACTACCCCCCACCTAGGCGAGAGCAGTACTTC. Amino acid sequence: CASSYYPPPRREQYF.